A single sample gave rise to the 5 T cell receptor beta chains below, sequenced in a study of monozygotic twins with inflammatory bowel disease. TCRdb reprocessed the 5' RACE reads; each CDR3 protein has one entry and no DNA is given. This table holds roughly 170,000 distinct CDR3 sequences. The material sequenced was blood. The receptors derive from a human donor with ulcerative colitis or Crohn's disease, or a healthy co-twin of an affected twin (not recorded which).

The CDR3: CSVPEGREQFF. The chain couples TRBV29-1 to TRBJ2-1; absent DNA, TCRdb's TRBD2 call cannot be checked. The germline gives CDR1 SQVTM, CDR2 ANQGSEA. The CDR3 is 11 amino acids.

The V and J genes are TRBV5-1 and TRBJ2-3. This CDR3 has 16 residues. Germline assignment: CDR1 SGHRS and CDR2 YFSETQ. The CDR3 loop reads CASSLGLEVFTDTQYF.

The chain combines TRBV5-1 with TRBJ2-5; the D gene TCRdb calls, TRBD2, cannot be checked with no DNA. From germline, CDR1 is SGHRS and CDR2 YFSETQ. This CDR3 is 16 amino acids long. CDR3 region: CASSLRLAGPRETQYF. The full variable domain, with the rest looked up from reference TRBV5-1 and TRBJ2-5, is KAGVTQTPRYLIKTRGQQVTLSCSPISGHRSVSWYQQTPGQGLQFLFEYFSETQRNKGNFPGRFSGRQFSNSRSEMNVSTLELGDSALYLCASSLRLAGPRETQYFGPGTRLLVL.

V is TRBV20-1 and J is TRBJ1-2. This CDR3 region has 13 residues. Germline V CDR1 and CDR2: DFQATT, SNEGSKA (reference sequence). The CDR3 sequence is CSARAEGIGGYTF.

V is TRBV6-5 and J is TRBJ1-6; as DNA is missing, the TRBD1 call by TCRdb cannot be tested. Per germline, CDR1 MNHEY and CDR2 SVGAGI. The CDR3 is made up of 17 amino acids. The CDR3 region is CASSYVGGSSYNSPLHF.